This TCR beta chain is from a study of cytomegalovirus exposure and HLA in healthy donors. For the study at large: A subsequent analysis stated that the 120 or so validation repertoires were run on the same platform as the roughly 710 first-cohort repertoires.

Whole-study results and caveats: While the bulk of TCR sequences proved rare, some public TCRs turned up in many donors.

The table came from immunoSEQ multiplex PCR; TCRdb's copy has only in-frame clones and leaves some out. Among around 60,000 clones listed, 90% to 95% were seen once. For this clone: The antigen is unknown.

Trimming removed 2 bases from V and 3 bases from J; junction bases left unmatched: 8. This CDR3 is 16 amino acids long. Germline-derived CDR1 and CDR2 are MNHNY and SVGAGI (reference sequence). The sequenced sample was PBMCs. The chain combines TRBV6-6 with TRBJ1-1, with TRBD1 matching 8 bases. The TCR sequence derives from a woman younger than 30 in good health and CMV-seronegative. The CDR3 DNA reads TGTGCCAGCAGTTACCTCAGACAGGGGCGGGACACTGAAGCTTTCTTT. This sequence encodes CASSYLRQGRDTEAFF.